What follows are 19 T cell receptor beta chains derived from one specimen sequenced in a study of OX40 agonist ivuxolimab in advanced cancers. The receptor library was made with the immunoSEQ multiplex PCR assay. In TCRdb, the immuneACCESS table is reduced to in-frame sequences with V and J assigned. These tables do not hold every clone; where another copy was compared, an unresolved V gene accounts for under half, and the others remain unexplained. This sample comprises nearly 80,000 clones, about 90% of them detected only once. Around 6.9% of the sample is in the top ten clones. The sequencing here drew on CD4+ or CD8+ T cells sorted from blood, taken in a trial of the OX40 agonist ivuxolimab. The receptors originated from an adult with an advanced solid tumor such as melanoma, head and neck, liver or kidney cancer.

This clone was seen only once. The V call is TRBV27, the J call TRBJ2-3, with 9 positions matching TRBD2. The CDR3 runs 15 residues. The germline V gene has CDR1 MNHEY and CDR2 SMNVEV (reference sequence). Germline trimming cut 4 bases from V and 6 bases from J; bases unmatched to any gene: 8. CDR3 bases: TGTGCCAGCAGTTCAGGCGGGAGGGCCGGGGATACGCAGTATTTT. It is translated as CASSSGGRAGDTQYF.

The chain carries TRBV27 and TRBJ2-3; 8 positions agree with TRBD2. CDR1 and CDR2 from the germline V gene are MNHEY and SMNVEV (reference sequence). The CDR3 has 16 residues. Germline trimming cut 3 bases from V and 5 bases from J; bases unmatched to any gene: 10. CDR3 loop: CASSFFGGRRKDTQYF. The CDR3 region has the DNA TGTGCCAGCAGTTTTTTCGGCGGGAGGAGGAAAGATACGCAGTATTTT.

V gene TRBV2 combines with J gene TRBJ2-1, with no clear D. From germline, CDR1 is SNHLY and CDR2 FYNNEI. The V end lost 2 bases, the J end lost 0 bases, and 8 bases lay between the germline ends. This CDR3 region has 15 residues. The CDR3 nucleotides are TGTGCCAGCAGTGAACAAACCCTCTCCTACAATGAGCAGTTCTTC. This gives the protein CASSEQTLSYNEQFF. The full variable domain, in which reference TRBV2 and TRBJ2-1 provide the parts outside the CDR3, is EPEVTQTPSHQVTQMGQEVILRCVPISNHLYFYWYRQILGQKVEFLVSFYNNEISEKSEIFDDQFSVERPDGSNFTLKIRSTKLEDSAMYFCASSEQTLSYNEQFFGPGTRLTVL.

The genes are TRBV4-2 and TRBJ2-7, with TRBD1 matching over 10 bases. Unmatched junction bases numbered 1, after V lost 1 base and J lost 1 base. The CDR3 contains 15 residues. In germline, CDR1 is LGHNA, CDR2 YNFKEQ. The CDR3 is CASSQGQGASYEQYF. The CDR3, as DNA: TGTGCCAGCAGCCAAGGACAGGGGGCTTCCTACGAGCAGTACTTC.

The genes are TRBV5-1 and TRBJ1-1; a possible D gene is TRBD1 (6 bases). The CDR3 sequence is 17 residues long. V dropped 6 bases and J dropped 4 bases, with 25 bases sitting between them. The germline V gene encodes CDR1 SGHRS and CDR2 YFSETQ. CDR3 protein: CASTPAGVRGAVTEAFF. CDR3 in DNA: TGCGCCAGCACCCCCGCGGGGGTACGGGGGGCGGTCACTGAAGCTTTCTTT.

The V gene is TRBV10-3, the J gene TRBJ1-5; TRBD1 might be the D (5 bases). Germline V gene lookup returns CDR1 ENHRY and CDR2 SYGVKD. CDR3 length: 13 amino acids. V shed 6 bases and J shed 0 bases, with 6 bases lying between them. This CDR3 is CAIRGVSNQPQHF. CDR3 coding DNA: TGTGCCATCAGGGGGGTTAGCAATCAGCCCCAGCATTTT.

The chain is built from TRBV19 and TRBJ2-3; 7 positions agree with TRBD2. The CDR3 is 14 amino acids. Germline lookup yields CDR1 LNHDA and CDR2 SQIVND (reference sequence). The V segment lost 3 bases and the J segment 1 base; nucleotides outside the gene matches: 1. The CDR3 region is CASSILAGTDTQYF. DNA of the CDR3: TGTGCCAGTAGTATCCTAGCGGGCACAGATACGCAGTATTTT.

The V gene is TRBV28, the J gene TRBJ2-1; TRBD1 agrees at 7 bases. V was clipped by 5 bases and J by 6 bases; unmatched bases: 16. There are 17 residues in the CDR3. Per the germline V gene, CDR1 is MDHEN and CDR2 is SYDVKM. The CDR3 DNA reads TGTGCCAGCAGTCCCCGGGACAGCCGCTTCCTAAGCAATGAGCAGTTCTTC. This codes for CASSPRDSRFLSNEQFF. Combining the CDR3 with reference TRBV28 and TRBJ2-1 gives the whole variable domain DVKVTQSSRYLVKRTGEKVFLECVQDMDHENMFWYRQDPGLGLRLIYFSYDVKMKEKGDIPEGYSVSREKKERFSLILESASTNQTSMYLCASSPRDSRFLSNEQFFGPGTRLTVL.

The chain recombines TRBV7-6 with TRBJ2-7; D is uncertain. Germline assignment: CDR1 SGHVS and CDR2 FNYEAQ. The CDR3 totals 15 residues. Trimming left V 0 bases short and J 2 bases short, with 11 bases between. The CDR3 protein is CASSLAETPPYEQYF. The CDR3 DNA is TGTGCCAGCAGCTTAGCGGAGACGCCTCCCTACGAGCAGTACTTC.

The rearrangement joins TRBV9 to TRBJ2-6; D is perhaps TRBD2 (5 bases). Germline CDR1 and CDR2: SGDLS and YYNGEE. V lost 0 bases and J lost 2, with 18 bases in between. The CDR3 is 19 residues long. CDR3 sequence reads: CASSVGLGRVSPGANVLTF. CDR3 DNA: TGTGCCAGCAGCGTAGGTTTAGGGAGAGTTAGTCCTGGGGCCAACGTCCTGACTTTC.

This rearrangement joins TRBV7-9 to TRBJ2-7; tentative D call: TRBD1 (5 bases). Germline CDR1 is SEHNR and CDR2 is FQNEAQ (reference sequence). Trimming took 1 base from V and 7 from J, leaving 11 bases between them. CDR3 length: 13 residues. The CDR3 sequence: CASSLDGAGEQYF. DNA for the CDR3: TGTGCCAGCAGCTTAGATGGGGCAGGGGAGCAGTACTTC.

The V call is TRBV5-1, the J call TRBJ2-3; 13 bases align to TRBD2. The trim removed 6 bases at V and 3 bases at J, leaving 10 bases unmatched. Germline loops: CDR1 SGHRS, CDR2 YFSETQ. The CDR3 runs to 17 residues. Written as DNA, the CDR3 is TGCGCCAGCACCGTCGCCCCGGGACTAGCGGGAACAGATACGCAGTATTTT. As protein: CASTVAPGLAGTDTQYF.

The CDR3: CASSLIARSNTEAFF. CDR3 DNA: TGTGCCAGCAGCTTAATAGCCAGAAGTAACACTGAAGCTTTCTTT. The chain is built from TRBV7-8 and TRBJ1-1; no reliable D call. The CDR3 contains 15 residues. Germline V gives CDR1 SGHVS, CDR2 FQNEAQ. Trimming stripped 2 bases from V and 2 bases from J, with 12 bases between.

This chain connects TRBV5-1 to TRBJ2-1, with TRBD2 matching over 10 bases. Germline-derived CDR1 and CDR2 are SGHRS and YFSETQ. The CDR3 extends over 16 amino acids. The V gene end was trimmed by 0 bases and the J gene end by 6 bases; junction bases not matched to a gene: 6. In DNA, the CDR3 is TGCGCCAGCAGCTTGGGCGGGACTAGCGCTTCCAATGAGCAGTTCTTC. It codes for CASSLGGTSASNEQFF.

DNA of the CDR3: TGCGCCAGCAGCCAAGTGGGTCCATCCGCCGAGCAGTACTTC. It yields the protein CASSQVGPSAEQYF. The genes are TRBV4-1 and TRBJ2-7; D is undetermined. V lost 1 base and J 6 bases, leaving 13 bases between the germline ends. CDR3 length: 14 residues. Germline assignment: CDR1 MGHRA and CDR2 YSYEKL.

This clone occurred once. One end of the junction varies from germline; a read error may be responsible. The chain carries TRBV19 and TRBJ2-1; the D is unclear. The CDR3 totals 17 residues. CDR1 is LNHDA, CDR2 SQIVND, per germline (reference sequence). The CDR3 sequence is CASSPRLVGPTYSEQFF. The CDR3 coding sequence is TGTGCCAGTAGTCCCCGGTTGGTGGGCCCCACGTACAGTGAGCAGTTCTTC.

The chain has TRBV25-1 and TRBJ1-2, with D possibly TRBD1 on 5 matching bases. The CDR3 has 14 amino acids. Per germline, CDR1 MGHDK and CDR2 SYGVNS. V gave up 4 bases and J gave up 5 bases, with 14 bases separating them. In nucleotides, the CDR3 is TGTGCCAGCAGTGCACCCGGGACGGCATATGGCTACACCTTC. Residues: CASSAPGTAYGYTF.

V usage is TRBV7-9 and J usage is TRBJ1-1, with a tentative D call TRBD1 (6 bases). This CDR3 is built from 16 residues. The germline V gene has CDR1 SEHNR and CDR2 FQNEAQ (reference sequence). V was cut by 5 bases and J by 4 bases, with 20 bases left in between. As DNA, the CDR3 is TGTGCCAGCAGCCCTCTTGGACAGACCTTAATCACTGAAGCTTTCTTT. This translates into CASSPLGQTLITEAFF.

The chain uses TRBV30 and TRBJ1-1; a weak D match, TRBD1 (6 bases). The length of the CDR3 is 14 residues. The V end was cut by 0 bases, the J end by 2 bases, with 10 bases between. Germline CDR1 and CDR2: GTSNPN and SVGIG (reference sequence). CDR3 coding DNA: TGTGCCTGGAGTGTAGAAGGGGGAAACACTGAAGCTTTCTTT. Its translation: CAWSVEGGNTEAFF.